This is a list of T cell receptor beta chains from one sample in a study of tumor-infiltrating lymphocytes in primary liver carcinoma. TCRdb reanalysed the multiplex PCR reads using MiXCR and keeps one entry per CDR3 protein. The repertoire holds about 180,000 distinct CDR3 sequences, with about 60% as singletons. The specimen was peripheral blood. The source is a man aged 40-49 years with primary liver carcinoma and hepatitis B virus infection. CDR3s include the opening cysteine and the closing phenylalanine or tryptophan. A D gene is named only where the DNA matches it firmly. Where a row states a size, it is once, few, many or the class of an expanded clone; other rows omit it.

TRBV4-1	few	TRBJ2-7	TRBD1	CASSRGQGLYEQYF	TGCGCCAGCAGCCGCGGACAGGGCCTCTACGAGCAGTACTTC
TRBV29-1	-	TRBJ1-2	-	CSVLLESSRRGGYTF	TGCAGCGTTTTGTTGGAATCTTCGAGGCGGGGAGGCTACACCTTC
TRBV28	-	TRBJ2-7	TRBD2	CASRTGLAFEQYF	TGTGCCAGCAGGACGGGACTAGCATTCGAGCAGTACTTC
TRBV5-5	few	TRBJ2-7	-	CASITEVLAYEQYF	TGTGCCAGCATCACAGAGGTTTTGGCCTACGAGCAGTACTTC
TRBV13	-	TRBJ2-3	TRBD2	CASSSTLAGVVADTQYF	TGTGCCAGCAGTTCAACTTTAGCGGGAGTGGTCGCAGATACGCAGTATTTT
TRBV4-1	-	TRBJ2-7	TRBD2	CASSQIGGRTSGMVAEQYF	TGCGCCAGCAGCCAAATAGGGGGCAGGACTAGCGGGATGGTAGCGGAGCAGTACTTC
TRBV28	-	TRBJ1-5	-	CASSAGLAQPQHF	TGTGCCAGCAGTGCGGGACTAGCCCAGCCCCAGCATTTT
TRBV30	-	TRBJ2-1	-	CAWWRDSEQFF	TGTGCCTGGTGGCGAGACAGTGAGCAGTTCTTC
TRBV10-3	-	TRBJ1-6	-	CAIVQGFESPLHF	TGTGCCATCGTGCAGGGGTTCGAATCACCCCTCCACTTT
TRBV11-2	-	TRBJ2-7	TRBD2	CASSLDSTSASYEQYF	TGTGCCAGCAGCTTGGACTCGACTAGCGCGAGCTACGAGCAGTACTTC